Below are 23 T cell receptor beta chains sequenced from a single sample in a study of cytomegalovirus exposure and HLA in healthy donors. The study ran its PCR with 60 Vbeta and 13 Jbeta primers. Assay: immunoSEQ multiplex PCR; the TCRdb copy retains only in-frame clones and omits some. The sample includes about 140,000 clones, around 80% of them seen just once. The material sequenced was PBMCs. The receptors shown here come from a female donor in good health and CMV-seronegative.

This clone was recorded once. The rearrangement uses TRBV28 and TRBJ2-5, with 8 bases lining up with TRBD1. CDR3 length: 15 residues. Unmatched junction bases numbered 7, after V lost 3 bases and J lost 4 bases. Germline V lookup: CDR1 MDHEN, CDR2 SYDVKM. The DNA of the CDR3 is TGTGCCAGCAGTTTGGTAGCCGGGACAGGAGAGACCCAGTACTTC. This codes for CASSLVAGTGETQYF.

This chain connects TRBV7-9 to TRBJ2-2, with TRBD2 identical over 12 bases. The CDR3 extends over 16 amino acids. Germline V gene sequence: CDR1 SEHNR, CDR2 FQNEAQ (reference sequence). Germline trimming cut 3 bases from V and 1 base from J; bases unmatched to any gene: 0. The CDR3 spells CASSLGLAGNTGELFF. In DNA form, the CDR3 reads TGTGCCAGCAGCTTGGGACTAGCGGGGAACACCGGGGAGCTGTTTTTT.

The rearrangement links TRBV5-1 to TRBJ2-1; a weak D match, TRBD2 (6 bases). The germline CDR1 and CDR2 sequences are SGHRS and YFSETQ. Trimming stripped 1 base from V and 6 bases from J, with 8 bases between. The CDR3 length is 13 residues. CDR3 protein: CASSLRRGNEQFF. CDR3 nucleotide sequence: TGCGCCAGCAGCTTGCGGAGGGGCAATGAGCAGTTCTTC.

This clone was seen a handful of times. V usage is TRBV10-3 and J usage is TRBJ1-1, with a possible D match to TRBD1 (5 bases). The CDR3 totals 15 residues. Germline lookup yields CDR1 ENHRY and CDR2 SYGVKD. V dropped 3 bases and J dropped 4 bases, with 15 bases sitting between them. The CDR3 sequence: CAISDPRVVGTEAFF. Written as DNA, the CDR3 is TGTGCCATCAGTGACCCCAGGGTGGTGGGCACTGAAGCTTTCTTT.

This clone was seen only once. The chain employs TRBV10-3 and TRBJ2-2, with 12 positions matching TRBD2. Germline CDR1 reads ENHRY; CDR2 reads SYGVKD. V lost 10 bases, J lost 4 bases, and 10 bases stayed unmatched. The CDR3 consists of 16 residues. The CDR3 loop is CATNPSGRAGTGELFF. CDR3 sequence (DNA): TGTGCCACCAACCCTAGCGGGAGGGCCGGCACCGGGGAGCTGTTTTTT.

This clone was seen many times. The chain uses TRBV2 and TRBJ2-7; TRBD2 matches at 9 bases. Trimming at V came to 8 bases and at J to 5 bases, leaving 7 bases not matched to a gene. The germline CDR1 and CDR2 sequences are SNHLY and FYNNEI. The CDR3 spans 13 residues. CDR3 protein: CASDLAGPNEQYF. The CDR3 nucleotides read TGTGCCAGCGATCTAGCGGGGCCTAACGAGCAGTACTTC. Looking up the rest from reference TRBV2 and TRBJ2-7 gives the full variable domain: EPEVTQTPSHQVTQMGQEVILRCVPISNHLYFYWYRQILGQKVEFLVSFYNNEISEKSEIFDDQFSVERPDGSNFTLKIRSTKLEDSAMYFCASDLAGPNEQYFGPGTRLTVT.

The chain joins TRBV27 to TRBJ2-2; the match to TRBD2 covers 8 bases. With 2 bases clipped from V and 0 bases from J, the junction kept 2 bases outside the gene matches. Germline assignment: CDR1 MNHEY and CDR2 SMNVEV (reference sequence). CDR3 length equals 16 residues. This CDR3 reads CASSLQGLANTGELFF. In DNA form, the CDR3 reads TGTGCCAGCAGTTTACAGGGACTAGCGAACACCGGGGAGCTGTTTTTT.

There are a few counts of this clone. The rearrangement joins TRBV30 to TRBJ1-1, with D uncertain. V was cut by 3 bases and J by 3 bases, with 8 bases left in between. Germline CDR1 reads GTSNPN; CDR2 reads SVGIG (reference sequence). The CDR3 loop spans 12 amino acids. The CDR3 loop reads CAWRSPDTEAFF. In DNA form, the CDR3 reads TGTGCCTGGAGGTCCCCCGACACTGAAGCTTTCTTT. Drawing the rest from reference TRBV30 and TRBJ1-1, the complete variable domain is SQTIHQWPATLVQPVGSPLSLECTVEGTSNPNLYWYRQAAGRGLQLLFYSVGIGQISSEVPQNLSASRPQDRQFILSSKKLLLSDSGFYLCAWRSPDTEAFFGQGTRLTVV.

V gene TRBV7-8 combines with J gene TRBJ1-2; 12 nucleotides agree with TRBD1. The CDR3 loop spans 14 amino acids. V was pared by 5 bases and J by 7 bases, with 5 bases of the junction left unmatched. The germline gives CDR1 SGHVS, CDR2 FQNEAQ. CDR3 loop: CASSGRDRGLGYTF. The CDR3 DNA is TGTGCCAGCAGCGGCCGGGACAGGGGGCTTGGCTACACCTTC.

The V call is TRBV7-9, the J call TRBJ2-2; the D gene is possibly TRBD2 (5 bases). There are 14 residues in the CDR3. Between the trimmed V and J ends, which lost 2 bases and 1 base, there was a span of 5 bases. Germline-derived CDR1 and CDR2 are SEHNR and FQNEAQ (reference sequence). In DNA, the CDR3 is TGTGCCAGCAGCTTAAGCGGGAACACCGGGGAGCTGTTTTTT. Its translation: CASSLSGNTGELFF.

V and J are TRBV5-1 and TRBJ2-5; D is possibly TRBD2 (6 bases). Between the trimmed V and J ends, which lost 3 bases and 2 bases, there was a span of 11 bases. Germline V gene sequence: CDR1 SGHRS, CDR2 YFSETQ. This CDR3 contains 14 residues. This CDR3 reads CASSWAGRQETQYF. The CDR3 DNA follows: TGCGCCAGCAGCTGGGCGGGACGGCAAGAGACCCAGTACTTC.

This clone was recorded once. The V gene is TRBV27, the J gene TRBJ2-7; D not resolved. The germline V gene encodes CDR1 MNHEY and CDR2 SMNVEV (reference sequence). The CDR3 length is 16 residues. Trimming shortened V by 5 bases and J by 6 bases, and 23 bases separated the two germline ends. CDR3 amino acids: CASSPSTRGFYREQYF. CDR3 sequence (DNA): TGTGCCAGCAGTCCCTCGACGAGAGGTTTTTATCGCGAGCAGTACTTC.

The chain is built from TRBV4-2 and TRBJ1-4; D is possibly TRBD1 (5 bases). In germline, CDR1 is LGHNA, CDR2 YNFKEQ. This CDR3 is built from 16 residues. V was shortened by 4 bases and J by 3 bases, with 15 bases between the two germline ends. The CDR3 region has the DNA TGTGCCAGCAGCCCAGACCCACAAGGGGCTAATGAAAAACTGTTTTTT. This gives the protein CASSPDPQGANEKLFF.

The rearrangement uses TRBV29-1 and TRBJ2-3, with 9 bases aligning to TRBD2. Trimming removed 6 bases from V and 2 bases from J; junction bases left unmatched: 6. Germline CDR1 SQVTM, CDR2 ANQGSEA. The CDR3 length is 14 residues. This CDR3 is CSVLAGVITDTQYF. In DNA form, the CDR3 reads TGCAGCGTACTAGCGGGTGTAATCACAGATACGCAGTATTTT.

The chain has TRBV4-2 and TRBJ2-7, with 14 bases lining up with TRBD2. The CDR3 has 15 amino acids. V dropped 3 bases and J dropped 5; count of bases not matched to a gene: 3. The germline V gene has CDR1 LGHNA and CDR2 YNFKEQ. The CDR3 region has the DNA TGTGCCAGCAGCCAGAGGGGACTAGCGGGAGACGAGCAGTACTTC. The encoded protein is CASSQRGLAGDEQYF.

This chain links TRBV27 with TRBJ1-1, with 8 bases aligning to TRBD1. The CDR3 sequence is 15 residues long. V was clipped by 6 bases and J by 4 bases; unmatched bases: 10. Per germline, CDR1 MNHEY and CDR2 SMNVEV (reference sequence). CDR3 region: CASRDYRGDSTEAFF. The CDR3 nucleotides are TGTGCCAGCAGAGATTACAGGGGGGATTCCACTGAAGCTTTCTTT.

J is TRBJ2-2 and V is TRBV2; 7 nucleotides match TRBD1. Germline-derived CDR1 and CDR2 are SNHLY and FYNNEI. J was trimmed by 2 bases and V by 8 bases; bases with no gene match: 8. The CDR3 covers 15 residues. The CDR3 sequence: CASRTGTLNTGELFF. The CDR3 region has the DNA TGTGCCAGCCGGACAGGAACACTCAACACCGGGGAGCTGTTTTTT.

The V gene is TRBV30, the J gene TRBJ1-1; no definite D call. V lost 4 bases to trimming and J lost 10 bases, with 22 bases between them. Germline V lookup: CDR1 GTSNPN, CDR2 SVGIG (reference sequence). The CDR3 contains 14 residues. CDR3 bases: TGTGCCTGGACCGGGGAGCCAAGCCGGTACGGAGCTTTCTTT. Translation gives CAWTGEPSRYGAFF.

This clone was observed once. The CDR3 DNA follows: TGCGCCAGCAGCCAGGACAGGGTTAATAGCGATGAGCAGTTCTTC. This gives the protein CASSQDRVNSDEQFF. The J gene is TRBJ2-1, the V gene TRBV5-1, with 8 bases aligning to TRBD1. J lost 8 bases, V lost 4 bases, and 11 bases had no gene match. The CDR3 spans 15 residues. Germline CDR1 SGHRS, CDR2 YFSETQ. Variable domain in full (rest from reference TRBV5-1 and TRBJ2-1): KAGVTQTPRYLIKTRGQQVTLSCSPISGHRSVSWYQQTPGQGLQFLFEYFSETQRNKGNFPGRFSGRQFSNSRSEMNVSTLELGDSALYLCASSQDRVNSDEQFFGPGTRLTVL.

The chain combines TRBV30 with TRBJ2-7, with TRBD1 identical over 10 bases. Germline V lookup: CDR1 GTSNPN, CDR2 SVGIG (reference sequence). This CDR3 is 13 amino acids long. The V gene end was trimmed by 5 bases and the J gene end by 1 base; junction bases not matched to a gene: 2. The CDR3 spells CAWWTGGSYEQYF. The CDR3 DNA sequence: TGTGCCTGGTGGACAGGGGGGTCCTACGAGCAGTACTTC.

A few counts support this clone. CDR3 protein: CASRNWEGAFF. Written as DNA, the CDR3 is TGTGCCAGCAGGAACTGGGAGGGAGCTTTCTTT. The chain employs TRBV2 and TRBJ1-1; D is unresolved. The CDR3 covers 11 residues. Germline CDR1 is SNHLY and CDR2 is FYNNEI. V was shortened by 6 bases and J by 10 bases, with 12 bases between the two germline ends.

CDR3 bases: TGTGCCAGCAGCCAAGAGGGACAGGGTCTGGATACGCAGTATTTT. Amino acids: CASSQEGQGLDTQYF. The chain combines TRBV14 with TRBJ2-3; 9 bases map to TRBD1. Per germline, CDR1 SGHDN and CDR2 FVKESK. V shed 0 bases, J shed 6 bases, and the junction held 4 bases outside the gene matches. The CDR3 runs to 15 residues.

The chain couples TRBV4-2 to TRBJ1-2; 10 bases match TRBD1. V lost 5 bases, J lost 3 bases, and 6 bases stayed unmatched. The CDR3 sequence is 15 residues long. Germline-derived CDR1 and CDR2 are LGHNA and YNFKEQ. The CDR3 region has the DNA TGTGCCAGCAGCAAGGAGACAGGGGGCTACTATGGCTACACCTTC. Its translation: CASSKETGGYYGYTF.